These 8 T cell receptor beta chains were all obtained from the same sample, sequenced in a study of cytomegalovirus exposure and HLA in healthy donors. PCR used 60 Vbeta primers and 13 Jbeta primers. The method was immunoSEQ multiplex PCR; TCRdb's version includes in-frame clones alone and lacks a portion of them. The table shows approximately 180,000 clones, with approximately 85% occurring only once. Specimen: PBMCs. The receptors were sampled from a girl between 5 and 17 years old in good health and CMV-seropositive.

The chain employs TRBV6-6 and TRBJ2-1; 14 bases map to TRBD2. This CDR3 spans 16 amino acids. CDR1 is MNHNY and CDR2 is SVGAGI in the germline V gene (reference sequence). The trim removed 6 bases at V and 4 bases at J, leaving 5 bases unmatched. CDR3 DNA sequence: TGTGCCAGCAGGTGGGGACTAGCGGGGGATTACAATGAGCAGTTCTTC. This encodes CASRWGLAGDYNEQFF.

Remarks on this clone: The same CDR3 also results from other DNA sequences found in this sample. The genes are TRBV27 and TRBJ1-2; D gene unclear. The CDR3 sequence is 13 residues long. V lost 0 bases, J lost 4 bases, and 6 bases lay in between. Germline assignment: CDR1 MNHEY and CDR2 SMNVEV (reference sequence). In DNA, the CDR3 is TGTGCCAGCAGTTTATCAAGAGTCTATGGCTACACCTTC. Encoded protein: CASSLSRVYGYTF.

The CDR3 nucleotides read TGTGCCAGCAGCTTAGACGGACTAGCGGACAATGAGCAGTTCTTC. Translated, it gives CASSLDGLADNEQFF. This chain links TRBV7-9 with TRBJ2-1; 10 nucleotides line up with TRBD2. CDR1 is SEHNR, CDR2 FQNEAQ, per germline (reference sequence). The CDR3 contains 15 residues. Trimming removed 1 base from V and 5 bases from J; junction bases left unmatched: 2.

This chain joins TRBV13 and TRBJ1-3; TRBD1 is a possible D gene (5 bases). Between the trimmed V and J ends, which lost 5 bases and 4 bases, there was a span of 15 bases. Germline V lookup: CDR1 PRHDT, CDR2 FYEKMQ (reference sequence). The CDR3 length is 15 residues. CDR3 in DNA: TGTGCCAGCAGCCCCCGGGGGGGGAAAGGAAACACCATATATTTT. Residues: CASSPRGGKGNTIYF.

CDR3 sequence reads: CASSFEETQYF. CDR3 DNA: TGTGCCAGCAGCTTCGAAGAGACCCAGTACTTC. The rearrangement uses TRBV11-3 and TRBJ2-5; D remains unclear. Germline values: CDR1 SGHNT, CDR2 YENEEA. V was cut by 3 bases and J by 3 bases, with 2 bases left in between. This CDR3 comprises 11 residues.

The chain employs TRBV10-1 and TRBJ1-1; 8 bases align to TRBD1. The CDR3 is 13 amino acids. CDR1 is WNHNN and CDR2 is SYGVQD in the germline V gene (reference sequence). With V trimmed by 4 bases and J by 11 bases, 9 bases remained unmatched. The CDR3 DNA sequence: TGCGCCAGCAGTGGCTCGAGACAGGGGATCGCTTTCTTT. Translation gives CASSGSRQGIAFF.

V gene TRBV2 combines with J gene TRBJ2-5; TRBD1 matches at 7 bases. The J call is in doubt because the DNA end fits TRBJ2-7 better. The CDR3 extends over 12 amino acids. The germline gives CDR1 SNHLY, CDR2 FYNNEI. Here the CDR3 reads CAIRDSKYEQYF. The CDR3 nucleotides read TGTGCCATCAGGGACAGTAAATACGAGCAGTACTTC.

CDR3 nucleotides: TGTGCCAGCAGCTTCACCTCTTTTCCGGAGGACCACACTGAAGCTTTCTTT. This encodes CASSFTSFPEDHTEAFF. V and J are TRBV7-2 and TRBJ1-1; D is ambiguous. CDR1 is SGHTA, CDR2 FQGNSA, per germline. The CDR3 has 17 residues. Trimming removed 3 bases at V and 3 bases at J, with 20 bases between.